This T cell receptor beta chain was profiled in a study of blood T cell repertoires in COVID-19. Study context: PBMCs, B-cell-depleted T cells, or T cells provided the cDNA or gDNA that made up the material.

Across 20 to 25 US areas, participants ranged in age from 18 to 89 years. Cohort placement rested on clinical history that participants reported themselves. Germline V lookup: CDR1 SGHTA, CDR2 FQGNSA. The CDR3 is 15 amino acids. The ends were cut back, 1 base at V and 7 bases at J, with 14 bases in the middle. Repertoires were generated with immunoSEQ multiplex PCR, while TCRdb's copy carries only in-frame clones and drops some. The profile shows roughly 400,000 clones, 70% to 90% of them singletons. This TCR was sampled from a woman aged 40 to 50 with acute COVID-19. Sequencing was performed on PBMCs or T cells enriched from blood (not recorded which). This chain joins TRBV7-2 and TRBJ1-5; D call uncertain. The CDR3 region is CASSLVPGFTQPQHF. The CDR3 DNA is TGTGCCAGCAGCTTAGTCCCAGGATTTACCCAGCCCCAGCATTTT.